This T cell receptor beta chain was captured by sequencing in a study of blood T cell repertoires in COVID-19. The wider study: Collection of acute and convalescent COVID-19 samples took place in the United States, Italy and Spain. The analysed material was cDNA or gDNA that came from T cells, B-cell-depleted T cells, or PBMCs.

Authors' data handling: Amplification with reference gene primers provided the estimates of nucleated cell counts. Clones were read by immunoSEQ multiplex PCR, and TCRdb kept only the in-frame ones, dropping some. The V and J calls and clone size were taken over from that table, and D and trimming were inferred from the DNA. Here the sample spans roughly 350,000 clones, more than 70% being singletons. Seattle cases were enrolled at active infection and followed longitudinally. The germline V gene encodes CDR1 SGHVS and CDR2 FQNEAQ. CDR3 length equals 16 residues. V gave up 4 bases and J gave up 1 base, with 14 bases separating them. The sample holds one count of this clone.

This sequence originates from a woman in her sixties or seventies with COVID-19, enrolled during active disease. The chain employs TRBV7-8 and TRBJ2-1; D possibly corresponds to TRBD2 (6 bases). The sample consisted of peripheral blood. CDR3 sequence: CASSSPRGMSYNEQFF. As DNA, the CDR3 is TGTGCCAGCAGCTCCCCCCGGGGGATGTCCTACAATGAGCAGTTCTTC.